In its sample, the clone carrying this T cell receptor beta chain was seen a few times. The sample belongs to a study of radiation and T cells in renal cell carcinoma. Assay used: immunoSEQ multiplex PCR; TCRdb lists only in-frame clones, some missing. This sample has roughly 100,000 clones, with 70% to 85% found just once. Germline V gene sequence: CDR1 MNHNS, CDR2 SASEGT. This CDR3 has 13 amino acids. Trimming left V 8 bases short and J 4 bases short, with 11 bases between. Time point noted: blood 4 weeks post-SBRT, at nephrectomy. Specified treatment: 15 Gy SBRT to primary tumor, nephrectomy 4 weeks later.

This chain connects TRBV6-1 to TRBJ1-4; no reliable D call. The starting material was blood, obtained from a patient whose treatment included radiotherapy and nephrectomy. This clonotype originated in a man between 60 and 70 years old with renal cell carcinoma. DNA of the CDR3: TGTGCCAGCGTGAGGCAGGTTAATGAAAAACTGTTTTTT. Translated: CASVRQVNEKLFF.